This entry is about one T cell receptor (beta chain). This clone was detected ten times or more. This receptor's antigen is unknown. Per-base quality was not reported, and no clone a single base away is much larger than it. This entry is derived from a study of T cells after posttransplantation cyclophosphamide (dated by TCRdb to the mid-2010s). For the study in its entirety: The study tracked T cell repertoire reconstitution by TRB sequencing after myeloablative bone marrow transplantation using posttransplantation cyclophosphamide as GVHD prophylaxis. Samples from approximately 40 PTCy-treated patients and under 20 related bone marrow donors of those patients were subjected to antigen receptor sequencing. Blood from all 35 or so PTCy patients with 1-year posttransplant specimens was subjected to TRB sequencing. TRB sequencing was also done on up to roughly 3 additional blood samples from 2 to 5.2 years after transplant in 3 patients, and on pretransplant blood from 4 patients. Because TRA and TRB clonality correlated tightly in roughly nine samples, later TCR analyses were limited to TRB. Public TRB sequences were checked against a database of over 3,500 sequences associated with responses to pathogens, tumor antigens, self-antigens and alloantigens. On the study overall, not on this receptor specifically: The TRB repertoires of T cells infiltrating skin or GI tract showed only limited overlap with the TRB repertoires of T cells in blood. Across approximately 45 patients, TRB clonality was highly associated with recipient CMV seropositivity and CMV reactivation, and PTCy diversity was similar to diversity in CNI/methotrexate controls. Donor-recipient similarity was low at 1-2 months but rose over the first year, and later blood repertoires were often dominated by donor CD8+ memory clones.

TRB sequencing was run on genomic DNA with either the immunoSEQ assay at survey resolution or the hsTCRB kit. In the paper's pipeline: The immunoSEQ software handled the initial read processing, while the LymphoSeq R package was used for the repertoire analyses. Clonality was computed as 1 minus normalized Shannon entropy, and a Gini coefficient was also calculated for each TRB dataset. Phenotypes of unsorted samples were inferred by mapping TRB sequences from sorted subsets of the recipient or donor onto unsorted samples of the same recipient. TCRdb holds this immuneACCESS table with in-frame rearrangements only. Some clones are missing; in checked studies, unresolved V genes explain under half, and the rest has no known cause. V, J and clone size were drawn from that table, and D and trimming were deduced from the DNA. The table gives over 25,000 clones for this sample, with none occurring only once. The top ten hold around 1.5% of the sample.

From a lookup of the germline V gene, CDR1 and CDR2 are SGHVS and FNYEAQ. Unmatched junction bases come to 1, with V trimmed by 0 bases and J by 2 bases. The CDR3 covers 16 residues, taking in both the cysteine and the phenylalanine. The only DNA kept is the CDR3, 48 bases in frame from the first base. Peripheral blood samples were provided by related bone marrow donors on the day of marrow donation. Peripheral blood and bone marrow mononuclear cells were isolated by Ficoll-Hypaque density centrifugation and cryopreserved. This clonotype was sampled from a man aged 50 or older in good health, CMV-negative, and a related stem cell transplant donor. The source material was PBMCs. Recombination joined TRBV7-6 with TRBJ2-7; a stretch of 13 junction bases matches TRBD2. The nucleotides read TGTGCCAGCAGCTTAGCCGGGACTAGCGGGACCTACGAGCAGTACTTC. Protein translation: CASSLAGTSGTYEQYF.